This TCR beta chain stems from a study of cytomegalovirus exposure and HLA in healthy donors. The study, taken as a whole, reports: The authors enumerated around 150 TCR beta chains as linked to cytomegalovirus. Later on, a genetic analysis was performed. It linked a missense variant in DCLRE1C with V- and J-gene trimming of TCR beta.

The PCR made use of 60 Vbeta and 13 Jbeta primers. The repertoire was sequenced with immunoSEQ multiplex PCR; TCRdb's copy has only in-frame clones and lacks some. The table has around 130,000 clones, around three quarters seen once. Comments on this clone: What it binds is unknown.

This CDR3 is built from 14 residues. Germline assignment: CDR1 SQVTM and CDR2 ANQGSEA. V was clipped by 4 bases and J by 0 bases, with 12 bases between them. The chain is built from TRBV29-1 and TRBJ1-2, with a weak D call TRBD1 (5 bases). The receptor comes from a woman aged 55-69 years in good health and CMV-seropositive. The sequenced sample consisted of PBMCs. CDR3 protein: CSVAMGLANYGYTF. The CDR3 DNA reads as TGCAGCGTTGCCATGGGGCTAGCTAACTATGGCTACACCTTC.